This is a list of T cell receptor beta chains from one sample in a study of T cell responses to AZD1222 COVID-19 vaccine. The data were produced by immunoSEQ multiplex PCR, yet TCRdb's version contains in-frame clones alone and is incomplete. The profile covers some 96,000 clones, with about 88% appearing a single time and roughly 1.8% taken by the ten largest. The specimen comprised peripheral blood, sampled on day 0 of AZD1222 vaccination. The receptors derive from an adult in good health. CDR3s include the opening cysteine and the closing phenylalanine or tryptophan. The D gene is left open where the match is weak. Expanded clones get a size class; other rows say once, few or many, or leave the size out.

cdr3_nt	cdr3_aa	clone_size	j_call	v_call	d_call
TGTGCCAGCAGTTTTGGACTAGCGGGCTCCTACGAGCAGTACTTC	CASSFGLAGSYEQYF	.	TRBJ2-7	TRBV6-5	TRBD2
TGTGCCAGTAGGCAGGGGGCGTCTGGAAACACCATATATTTT	CASRQGASGNTIYF	.	TRBJ1-3	TRBV19	TRBD1
TGTGCCACCAGCCTAGAGGGTCAGCCCCAGCATTTT	CATSLEGQPQHF	.	TRBJ1-5	TRBV15	.
TGCGCCAGCAGCCAAGTAATTACAACCTACGAGCAGTACTTC	CASSQVITTYEQYF	.	TRBJ2-7	TRBV4-1	.
TGTGCCAGCAGCCCCTATGACCGGGAGTACGAGCAGTACTTC	CASSPYDREYEQYF	few	TRBJ2-7	TRBV9	.
TGCGCCAGCAGCTTGGAAGTTGAGGGGACTTTCACAGATACGCAGTATTTT	CASSLEVEGTFTDTQYF	.	TRBJ2-3	TRBV5-1	.
TGTGCCAGCAGCGGGGGGGTTTTGAACACTGAAGCTTTCTTT	CASSGGVLNTEAFF	.	TRBJ1-1	TRBV9	.
TGTGCCAGCAGCCCGCCGGGACAGGGTCTTCAAGCTTTCTTT	CASSPPGQGLQAFF	few	TRBJ1-1	TRBV6-5	TRBD1
TGTGCCAGCAGCTTAGAGCGGGGAAGCTACGAGCAGTACTTC	CASSLERGSYEQYF	.	TRBJ2-7	TRBV7-9	TRBD2
TGTGCCAGCAGCCCAGCGTACACTGAAGCTTTCTTT	CASSPAYTEAFF	.	TRBJ1-1	TRBV12-3/TRBV12-4	.
TGCGCCAGCAGCCCCCAACCGGGACAGGGCACCGAGCAGTACTTC	CASSPQPGQGTEQYF	.	TRBJ2-7	TRBV4-3	TRBD1
TGTGCCAGCAGCCACAGGGGTAACTATGGCTACACCTTC	CASSHRGNYGYTF	.	TRBJ1-2	TRBV14	.
TGTGCCAGCACCCCCGCCGCTCCGGCTAATGAAAAACTGTTTTTT	CASTPAAPANEKLFF	.	TRBJ1-4	TRBV7-9	.
TGCGCCAGCAGCGCAGGACAGGGATATGAGCAGTTCTTC	CASSAGQGYEQFF	.	TRBJ2-1	TRBV4-1	TRBD1
TGTGCCAGCAGCATGAGCCCTTTGGACAGGGGTAAGGGGGGCACTGAAGCTTTCTTT	CASSMSPLDRGKGGTEAFF	.	TRBJ1-1	TRBV7-9	TRBD1
TGTGCCAGCTCGCGCCGGGACCAAATTATGAACACTGAAGCTTTCTTT	CASSRRDQIMNTEAFF	.	TRBJ1-1	TRBV18	.
TGTGCCAGTAGCCCACTAGCGGGAATGGGAGAGACCCAGTACTTC	CASSPLAGMGETQYF	.	TRBJ2-5	TRBV19	TRBD2
TGTGCCAGCAGCCAAGCTTTCGCCTACGAGCAGTACTTC	CASSQAFAYEQYF	.	TRBJ2-7	TRBV14	.
TGTGCCAGCAGTGACAGGCACTACACAGATACGCAGTATTTT	CASSDRHYTDTQYF	.	TRBJ2-3	TRBV6-1	.
TGTGCCAGCAGCGTAGCCCCGCAGAGAGACGAGCAGTACTTC	CASSVAPQRDEQYF	.	TRBJ2-7	TRBV9	.
TGTGCCAGCAGCACCTCCACCGGATCCTACGAGCAGTACTTC	CASSTSTGSYEQYF	.	TRBJ2-7	TRBV6-2/TRBV6-3	.
TGTGCCAGCAGTTCTCCATCGGGAGGGGACTACGAGCAGTACTTC	CASSSPSGGDYEQYF	.	TRBJ2-7	TRBV6-2/TRBV6-3	TRBD2
TGTGCCAGCCTCCCTTCGGGACACTCGAACACTGAAGCTTTCTTT	CASLPSGHSNTEAFF	.	TRBJ1-1	TRBV11-1	.
TGTGCCAGCAGCTTAGTAGGCGGATTCAGGGGGCTTCAGCCCCAGCATTTT	CASSLVGGFRGLQPQHF	.	TRBJ1-5	TRBV7-2	TRBD1
TGTGCCAGCAGCTTAGAGGAGACAGAGACCCAGTACTTC	CASSLEETETQYF	.	TRBJ2-5	TRBV7-9	.
TGTGCCAGCAGCCAAGGACAGGTAACTGGAAACACCATATATTTT	CASSQGQVTGNTIYF	few	TRBJ1-3	TRBV3-1/TRBV3-2	.
TGTGCCAGCGAGGGGGGGGACGAGCAGTACTTC	CASEGGDEQYF	.	TRBJ2-7	TRBV2	.
TGTGCCAGCAGTGAATCAATGGGCCTTGAGGGCTACACCTTC	CASSESMGLEGYTF	.	TRBJ1-2	TRBV25-1	.
TGTGCCAGCAGCGTAAGACAGGGAACCGGTGAGCAGTTCTTC	CASSVRQGTGEQFF	.	TRBJ2-1	TRBV5-4	TRBD1
TGTGCCAGCAGCTTAGCGAACCGACAGTCTGAAGCTTTCTTT	CASSLANRQSEAFF	few	TRBJ1-1	TRBV11-3	.
TGTGCCAGCAGCAAAGCCCTGGGGACAACTGGAAACACCATATATTTT	CASSKALGTTGNTIYF	.	TRBJ1-3	TRBV21-1	.
TGTGCCAGCAGTTACACCAGCGACGAGCAGTACTTC	CASSYTSDEQYF	once	TRBJ2-7	TRBV6-6	.
TGTGCCAGTAGTATAGGGGGAGGGAGCGGGGAGCTGTTTTTT	CASSIGGGSGELFF	.	TRBJ2-2	TRBV19	TRBD2
TGTGCCAGCAGTTTTAGCGGGAGGGCCTCCTACGAGCAGTACTTC	CASSFSGRASYEQYF	.	TRBJ2-7	TRBV3-1/TRBV3-2	TRBD2
TGTGCCAGCAGCCAAGAACCCGGACTAGCCGGTAATGAGCAGTTCTTC	CASSQEPGLAGNEQFF	.	TRBJ2-1	TRBV14	TRBD2
TGTGCCAGCAGCTTAGCGAGGTTGGATGGCTACACCTTC	CASSLARLDGYTF	.	TRBJ1-2	TRBV11-2	.
TGTGCCAGTAGTCGGCAGGGCCTAGTCAACTATGGCTACACCTTC	CASSRQGLVNYGYTF	few	TRBJ1-2	TRBV19	.
TGTGCCAGCTCACCATCAACAGGGGTCACCGGGGAGCTGTTTTTT	CASSPSTGVTGELFF	.	TRBJ2-2	TRBV18	TRBD1
TGTGCCACCAGGCAGAACACTGAAGCTTTCTTT	CATRQNTEAFF	.	TRBJ1-1	TRBV24-1	.
TGTGCCAGCAGCTCCACATCTTCCCCGGGAATCGGGTCGGCCGGGCAGTACTTC	CASSSTSSPGIGSAGQYF	.	TRBJ2-7	TRBV27	.
TGTGCCAGCAGTTTAAGGGAGCCCGAGCAGTACTTC	CASSLREPEQYF	.	TRBJ2-7	TRBV28	.
TGCGCCAGCAGCCAAGACAGGGGCTATGGCTACACCTTC	CASSQDRGYGYTF	.	TRBJ1-2	TRBV4-1	.
TGCGCCAGCAGCCTAACTGTCTCGAGCACAGATACGCAGTATTTT	CASSLTVSSTDTQYF	.	TRBJ2-3	TRBV4-3	.
TGTGCCAGCACCGAGGGCAGGGGAAGTTACGAGCAGTACTTC	CASTEGRGSYEQYF	.	TRBJ2-7	TRBV2	.
TGCGCCAGCAGCCAAGGTTGGCGGGAGGGGGCAGATACGCAGTATTTT	CASSQGWREGADTQYF	.	TRBJ2-3	TRBV4-3	TRBD2
TGCGCCAGCAGCCAGGGGCGGGATGCGGGGAGCGAGCAGTACTTC	CASSQGRDAGSEQYF	.	TRBJ2-7	TRBV4-3	.
TGTGCCAGTAGTATTGTTGCGGCAGACCTCTACGAGCAGTACTTC	CASSIVAADLYEQYF	.	TRBJ2-7	TRBV19	.
TGTGCCAGCAGCTTAGAACAGAGCAGAGAAGCTTTCTTT	CASSLEQSREAFF	few	TRBJ1-1	TRBV7-8	.
TGTGCCAGCAGTCAAACAGGGGGCTTGAATCAGCCCCAGCATTTT	CASSQTGGLNQPQHF	.	TRBJ1-5	TRBV27	TRBD1
TGTGCCAGCAGCTCGACTAGCTGGGCAGATACGCAGTATTTT	CASSSTSWADTQYF	.	TRBJ2-3	TRBV14	TRBD2
TGTGCCAGCAGACTTGACAGGGGATCACCCCTCCACTTT	CASRLDRGSPLHF	.	TRBJ1-6	TRBV12-3/TRBV12-4	TRBD1